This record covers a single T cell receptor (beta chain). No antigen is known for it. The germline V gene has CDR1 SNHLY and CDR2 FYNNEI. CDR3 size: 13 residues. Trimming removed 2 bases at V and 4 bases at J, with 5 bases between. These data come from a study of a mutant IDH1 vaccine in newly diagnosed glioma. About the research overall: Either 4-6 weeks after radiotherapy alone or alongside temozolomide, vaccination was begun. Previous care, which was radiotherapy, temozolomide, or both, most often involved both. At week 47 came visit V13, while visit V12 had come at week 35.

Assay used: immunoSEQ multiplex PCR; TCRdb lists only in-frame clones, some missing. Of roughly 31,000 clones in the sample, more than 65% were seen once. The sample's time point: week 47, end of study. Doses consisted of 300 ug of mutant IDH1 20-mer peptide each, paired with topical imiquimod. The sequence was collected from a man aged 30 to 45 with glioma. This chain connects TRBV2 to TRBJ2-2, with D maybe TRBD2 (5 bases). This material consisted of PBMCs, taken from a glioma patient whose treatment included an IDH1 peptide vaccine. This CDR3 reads CASSERGTGELFF. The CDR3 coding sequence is TGTGCCAGCAGTGAACGGGGCACCGGGGAGCTGTTTTTT.